This TCR beta chain comes out of a study of cytomegalovirus exposure and HLA in healthy donors. Both 60 Vbeta primers and 13 Jbeta primers went into the PCR. Sequencing was performed with immunoSEQ multiplex PCR; in TCRdb, only in-frame clones are kept and a portion is missing. The sample has more than 95,000 clones; 76% are singletons. Sequencing was done on a sample of PBMCs. This TCR was recovered from a man in his fifties in good health and CMV-seronegative.

Here the CDR3 DNA reads TGTGCCATCAGTGAGCCTCGAGGGGCGCTAGCGGCTCAAGAGACCCAGTACTTC. Encoded protein: CAISEPRGALAAQETQYF. The chain carries TRBV10-3 and TRBJ2-5; 7 bases are a match to TRBD2. V was clipped by 2 bases and J by 2 bases; unmatched bases: 14. The CDR3 consists of 18 residues. The germline gives CDR1 ENHRY, CDR2 SYGVKD.